The next 18 T cell receptor beta chains were all read from a single sample in a study of regulatory T cells in long-lasting Graves disease. Time point meaning: newly diagnosed GD, antithyroid drugs for less than 3 months. PBMCs were the source of the RNA used for TCR sequencing. Assembly of TCR beta libraries relied on iRepertoire HTBI primers together with Arm-PCR of CDR3 regions. TCRdb independently ran MiXCR on the multiplex PCR reads; one entry per CDR3 protein. The sample has some 500,000 distinct CDR3 sequences; about 16% are singletons. These data are also associated with another study on T cells in Graves' hyperthyroidism and ophthalmopathy.

The sequencing here drew on peripheral blood mononuclear cells (PBMCs), taken at new diagnosis, from a patient treated with antithyroid drugs. Receptors originate from a woman aged 35 to 60 with Graves disease.

The chain uses TRBV5-1 and TRBJ2-3; 8 nucleotides agree with TRBD1. The CDR3 has 14 amino acids. The ends lost 4 bases at V and 5 bases at J; junction bases unmatched: 6. The germline V gene has CDR1 SGHRS and CDR2 YFSETQ. CDR3 in DNA: TGCGCCAGCAGCGTCGGACAGGGTGGAGATACGCAGTATTTT. It yields the protein CASSVGQGGDTQYF.

Concerning this clonotype itself: This may come from a read error, since a much larger clone is one base off. The conserved closing phenylalanine or tryptophan is absent in this CDR3, likely reflecting a read error. The chain carries TRBV2 and TRBJ1-2, with D maybe TRBD1 (6 bases). V was clipped by 6 bases and J by 2 bases, with 13 bases between them. The CDR3 spans 14 residues. From germline, CDR1 is SNHLY and CDR2 FYNNEI. This CDR3 reads CASRWTDRNYGYTS. In DNA form, the CDR3 reads TGTGCCAGCAGATGGACAGATCGAAACTATGGCTACACCTCC.

This clonotype was observed at least ten times. This chain joins TRBV2 and TRBJ2-7, with 8 bases aligning to TRBD1. CDR3 length: 14 residues. The V and J ends lost 6 bases and 1 base, in that order; junction bases with no gene match: 5. Germline CDR1 SNHLY, CDR2 FYNNEI. CDR3 sequence (DNA): TGTGCCAGCAGCGGGACAGGAAGTTCCTACGAGCAGTACTTC. This codes for CASSGTGSSYEQYF.

The chain links TRBV30 to TRBJ2-4; 7 positions agree with TRBD1. The J call could be wrong; TRBJ1-2 is a better fit for the DNA end. Germline V gives CDR1 GTSNPN, CDR2 SVGIG (reference sequence). The CDR3 extends over 14 amino acids. In DNA, the CDR3 is TGTGCCAGTAGTCCCGGACAGGACCGACGTGGCTACACCTTC. Protein: CASSPGQDRRGYTF.

This clonotype was counted a few times. The CDR3 region has the DNA TGTGCCAAAGGGGCAGCCCTTCGGAGCAATCAGCCCCAGCATTTT. The encoded protein is CAKGAALRSNQPQHF. The gene calls are TRBV3-1 and TRBJ1-5, with D perhaps TRBD1 (5 bases). Germline CDR1 and CDR2: LGHDT and YNNKEL (reference sequence). CDR3 size: 15 residues. V was shortened by 10 bases and J by 1 base, with 17 bases between the two germline ends.

At least ten counts were recorded for this clonotype. The chain combines TRBV2 with TRBJ1-3; D perhaps matches TRBD1 (6 bases). The germline CDR1 and CDR2 sequences are SNHLY and FYNNEI. The CDR3 loop spans 14 amino acids. V lost 8 bases and J lost 0, with 11 bases in between. CDR3 sequence reads: CASGDRTSGNTIYF. The CDR3 DNA reads TGTGCCAGCGGCGACAGGACCTCTGGAAACACCATATATTTT.

There are many counts of this clonotype. The gene calls are TRBV2 and TRBJ2-3, with 8 bases matching TRBD1. CDR1 and CDR2 from the germline V gene are SNHLY and FYNNEI. The CDR3 loop spans 14 amino acids. V gave up 6 bases and J gave up 2 bases; unmatched junction bases: 4. CDR3 region: CASRGDRNTDTQYF. The CDR3 region has the DNA TGTGCCAGCAGGGGGGACAGGAACACAGATACGCAGTATTTT. The full variable domain, completed using reference TRBV2 and TRBJ2-3, is EPEVTQTPSHQVTQMGQEVILRCVPISNHLYFYWYRQILGQKVEFLVSFYNNEISEKSEIFDDQFSVERPDGSNFTLKIRSTKLEDSAMYFCASRGDRNTDTQYFGPGTRLTVL.

V usage is TRBV2 and J usage is TRBJ2-1; 9 nucleotides match TRBD2. This CDR3 comprises 19 residues. Germline-derived CDR1 and CDR2 are SNHLY and FYNNEI. Unmatched junction bases numbered 11, after V lost 2 bases and J lost 0 bases. The CDR3 is CASSEPSGGPRRSYNEQFF. CDR3 bases: TGTGCCAGCAGTGAACCCAGCGGGGGGCCTCGACGCTCCTACAATGAGCAGTTCTTC.

This clonotype was detected ten times or more. The J gene is TRBJ1-1, the V gene TRBV12-3 or TRBV12-4; the D is unclear. The germline V and J ends were trimmed by 6 bases and 1 base, with 12 bases remaining between them. This CDR3 is built from 14 residues. CDR3 amino acids: CASRRGRKNTEAFF. CDR3 sequence (DNA): TGTGCCAGCAGGCGAGGACGGAAGAACACTGAAGCTTTCTTT.

Ten or more counts support this clonotype. This chain joins TRBV3-1 and TRBJ2-7, with a tentative D call TRBD2 (5 bases). Germline assignment: CDR1 LGHDT and CDR2 YNNKEL (reference sequence). V lost 3 bases and J 2 bases, leaving 11 bases between the germline ends. The CDR3 runs 14 residues. CDR3 region: CASSHSRGAYEQYF. CDR3 coding DNA: TGTGCCAGCAGCCACTCACGGGGAGCCTACGAGCAGTACTTC.

This clonotype showed up just once. This may arise from a read error, as a much more abundant clone is one base away. This chain uses TRBV5-5 with TRBJ2-7; D is uncertain. The CDR3 is 13 residues long. CDR1 is SGHKS, CDR2 YYEKEE, per germline (reference sequence). In DNA, the CDR3 is TGTGTCAGCAGCTTGTCCACCAGGAACGAGCAGTACTTC. Its protein is CVSSLSTRNEQYF.

The chain has TRBV4-1 and TRBJ2-3; D might be TRBD2 (6 bases). The CDR3 covers 16 residues. Germline V gene lookup returns CDR1 MGHRA and CDR2 YSYEKL. V was pared by 2 bases and J by 1 base, with 13 bases between. CDR3 in amino acids: CASSQPLGGGTDTQYF. CDR3 nucleotides: TGCGCCAGCAGCCAACCTCTCGGCGGGGGCACAGATACGCAGTATTTT.

This clonotype showed up many times. The chain employs TRBV5-1 and TRBJ2-7; D is uncertain. The germline gives CDR1 SGHRS, CDR2 YFSETQ. V lost 3 bases and J 3 bases, leaving 7 bases between the germline ends. The CDR3 covers 12 residues. DNA of the CDR3: TGCGCCAGCAGCTCCGGTTACTACGAGCAGTACTTC. Protein sequence: CASSSGYYEQYF.

This clonotype was detected a few times. The chain recombines TRBV29-1 with TRBJ1-1; D perhaps matches TRBD1 (6 bases). This CDR3 region has 13 residues. Trimming pared 2 bases from V and 7 bases from J, leaving 14 bases between. The germline V gene encodes CDR1 SQVTM and CDR2 ANQGSEA. The DNA of the CDR3 is TGCAGCGTTGAAAGACAGGCAGGCGGTGAAGCTTTCTTT. The encoded protein is CSVERQAGGEAFF.

The chain has TRBV20-1 and TRBJ1-4; perhaps TRBD1 as D (6 bases). In germline, CDR1 is DFQATT, CDR2 SNEGSKA (reference sequence). The germline V and J ends were trimmed by 6 bases and 0 bases, with 8 bases remaining between them. This CDR3 comprises 13 residues. CDR3 amino acids: CSANRATNEKLFF. For the CDR3, the DNA is TGCAGTGCCAACAGGGCAACTAATGAAAAACTGTTTTTT.

The genes are TRBV6-1 and TRBJ2-5; 7 bases agree with TRBD1. The length of the CDR3 is 15 residues. Trimming removed 2 bases from V and 9 bases from J; junction bases left unmatched: 12. Germline assignment: CDR1 MNHNS and CDR2 SASEGT. Here the CDR3 reads CASSEMRDSSGSQYF. CDR3 bases: TGTGCCAGCAGTGAAATGAGGGACAGCTCGGGGTCCCAGTACTTC.

The chain combines TRBV3-1 with TRBJ2-7; maybe TRBD2 (6 bases). The CDR3 is 15 residues long. V shed 1 base and J shed 3 bases, with 13 bases lying between them. Germline-derived CDR1 and CDR2 are LGHDT and YNNKEL (reference sequence). The CDR3 spells CASSQVASESYEQYF. For the CDR3, the DNA is TGTGCCAGCAGCCAAGTGGCTAGCGAAAGCTACGAGCAGTACTTC.

There are a few counts of this clonotype. V gene TRBV28 combines with J gene TRBJ2-1; D gene unclear. CDR1 is MDHEN and CDR2 is SYDVKM in the germline V gene. The CDR3 loop spans 15 amino acids. The germline V and J ends were trimmed by 5 bases and 4 bases, with 15 bases remaining between them. The CDR3 reads CASSQPRSSYNEQFF. CDR3 bases: TGTGCCAGCAGTCAACCTCGGAGCTCTTACAATGAGCAGTTCTTC.